Detailed here is one T cell receptor beta chain. This sample stems from a study of blood T cell repertoires in COVID-19. Study as a whole: Material from acute and convalescent COVID-19 was sourced from the United States, Italy and Spain. T cells, B-cell-depleted T cells, or PBMCs supplied cDNA or gDNA.

The germline gives CDR1 SGHDT, CDR2 YYEEEE. The CDR3 runs 15 residues. Trimming shortened V by 6 bases and J by 0 bases, and 16 bases separated the two germline ends. In the original workflow: Amplification of reference gene primers was used by the study to estimate nucleated cell counts. Data came from immunoSEQ multiplex PCR; TCRdb stores just in-frame clones and leaves some out. Clone size and the V and J calls come from that table; the DNA yielded D and trimming. The data hold 35,000 to 45,000 clones, with 79% observed a single time. The source of this sequence is a man in his 70s with acute or convalescent COVID-19. The sample comprised peripheral blood. V is TRBV5-6 and J is TRBJ2-7; tentative D call: TRBD2 (6 bases). CDR3 amino acids: CASTRGIQVSYEQYF. In DNA, the CDR3 is TGTGCCAGCACCCGGGGGATTCAGGTCTCCTACGAGCAGTACTTC.